These 9 T cell receptor beta chains share one sample of origin, sequenced in a study of blood T cell repertoires in COVID-19. The data were produced by immunoSEQ multiplex PCR, yet TCRdb's version contains in-frame clones alone and is incomplete. The repertoire includes around 310,000 clones, 89% of them detected once, and more than 9% sits in the top ten. Sequencing input: PBMCs or T cells enriched from blood (not recorded which). The receptors originated from a woman in her thirties who had recovered from COVID-19.

The chain joins TRBV7-9 to TRBJ2-1, with D possibly TRBD2 on 5 matching bases. Trimming removed 5 bases at V and 10 bases at J, with 24 bases between. Germline V gene sequence: CDR1 SEHNR, CDR2 FQNEAQ (reference sequence). This CDR3 has 16 residues. The CDR3 coding sequence is TGTGCCAGCAGCCTCACAACTAGTAAGGCTACCCGAGAGCAGTTCTTC. The encoded protein is CASSLTTSKATREQFF.

The chain joins TRBV29-1 to TRBJ2-3, with D possibly TRBD2 on 6 matching bases. V lost 6 bases and J 5 bases, leaving 18 bases between the germline ends. Germline CDR1 and CDR2: SQVTM and ANQGSEA. The CDR3 length is 14 residues. The CDR3 region has the DNA TGCAGCGTGAACCGGGTCTTGGGGGGAGATACGCAGTATTTT. Its translation is CSVNRVLGGDTQYF.

The chain recombines TRBV28 with TRBJ1-2; D gene unclear. CDR3 size: 12 residues. Trimming took off 6 bases at V and 4 bases at J, with 9 bases between the two ends. Germline V lookup: CDR1 MDHEN, CDR2 SYDVKM. CDR3 in amino acids: CASRSISYGYTF. In DNA, the CDR3 is TGTGCCAGCAGGTCGATTAGCTATGGCTACACCTTC.

The DNA of the CDR3 is TGTGCCATCAAAGGGGACTCTGGAAACACCATATATTTT. Translating gives CAIKGDSGNTIYF. The V and J genes are TRBV10-3 and TRBJ1-3, with D perhaps TRBD1 (5 bases). V lost 7 bases and J 0 bases, leaving 7 bases between the germline ends. This CDR3 contains 13 residues. Germline V gene lookup returns CDR1 ENHRY and CDR2 SYGVKD.

This rearrangement joins TRBV19 to TRBJ1-2; possibly TRBD1 for D (5 bases). The ends were cut back, 9 bases at V and 4 bases at J, with 27 bases in the middle. CDR3 length: 17 residues. Germline V gene data show CDR1 as LNHDA and CDR2 as SQIVND (reference sequence). The CDR3 region is CASHSGAITPLFYGYTF. The DNA of the CDR3 is TGTGCCAGCCACAGCGGGGCAATCACCCCCCTCTTCTATGGCTACACCTTC.

The gene calls are TRBV10-3 and TRBJ2-7; 7 bases are a match to TRBD1. Per the germline V gene, CDR1 is ENHRY and CDR2 is SYGVKD. Trimming took 6 bases from V and 4 from J; bases not matched to a gene: 12. There are 15 residues in the CDR3. CDR3 bases: TGTGCCATCAGCGAAACAGGGGAAAGGCCTTACGAGCAGTACTTC. Protein sequence: CAISETGERPYEQYF.

This rearrangement joins TRBV29-1 to TRBJ1-1; perhaps TRBD1 as D (5 bases). Germline assignment: CDR1 SQVTM and CDR2 ANQGSEA. V gave up 6 bases and J gave up 3 bases, with 11 bases separating them. The CDR3 sequence is 12 residues long. The CDR3 protein is CSVRQQDTEAFF. As DNA, the CDR3 is TGCAGCGTAAGACAGCAGGACACTGAAGCTTTCTTT. Using reference TRBV29-1 and TRBJ1-1 for the parts outside the CDR3, the full variable domain is SAVISQKPSRDICQRGTSLTIQCQVDSQVTMMFWYRQQPGQSLTLIATANQGSEATYESGFVIDKFPISRPNLTFSTLTVSNMSPEDSSIYLCSVRQQDTEAFFGQGTRLTVV.

This chain connects TRBV15 to TRBJ2-7; D perhaps matches TRBD1 (6 bases). The V end was cut by 3 bases, the J end by 3 bases, with 15 bases between. CDR3 size: 15 residues. Germline V gene data show CDR1 as LNHNV and CDR2 as YYDKDF (reference sequence). CDR3 bases: TGTGCCACCAGCAGCGGGACATCCCCATACTACGAGCAGTACTTC. This gives the protein CATSSGTSPYYEQYF.

This rearrangement joins TRBV5-4 to TRBJ2-1; D unclear. With 4 bases removed from V and 6 bases from J, the gap between germline ends came to 14 bases. The germline CDR1 and CDR2 sequences are SGHNT and YYREEE (reference sequence). This CDR3 spans 14 amino acids. CDR3 protein: CASSEKYNPNEQFF. CDR3 nucleotide sequence: TGTGCCAGCAGCGAAAAGTACAACCCCAATGAGCAGTTCTTC.